This T cell receptor (beta chain) is from a study of blood T cell repertoires in COVID-19. Looking at the study overall: COVID-19 samples collected from the United States, Italy and Spain covered acute and convalescent phases. Sources were T cells, B-cell-depleted T cells, or PBMCs; the material itself was cDNA or gDNA.

Authors' analysis steps: By means of reference gene primer amplification, nucleated cell counts were estimated. Produced via immunoSEQ multiplex PCR; TCRdb's table is partial and in-frame only. The V and J calls and the clone size are those of that table, but D and trimming were determined from the DNA. The repertoire holds over 150,000 clones, with 70% to 85% as singletons. Germline values: CDR1 GTSNPN, CDR2 SVGIG (reference sequence). This CDR3 comprises 12 residues. V shed 2 bases and J shed 4 bases, with 6 bases lying between them. Sequenced input: peripheral blood. The V gene is TRBV30, the J gene TRBJ2-1, with unresolved D. The TCR originated in a woman in her sixties with acute or convalescent COVID-19. CDR3 bases: TGTGCCTGGAGTCCTGCGTACAATGAGCAGTTCTTC. Translation: CAWSPAYNEQFF.